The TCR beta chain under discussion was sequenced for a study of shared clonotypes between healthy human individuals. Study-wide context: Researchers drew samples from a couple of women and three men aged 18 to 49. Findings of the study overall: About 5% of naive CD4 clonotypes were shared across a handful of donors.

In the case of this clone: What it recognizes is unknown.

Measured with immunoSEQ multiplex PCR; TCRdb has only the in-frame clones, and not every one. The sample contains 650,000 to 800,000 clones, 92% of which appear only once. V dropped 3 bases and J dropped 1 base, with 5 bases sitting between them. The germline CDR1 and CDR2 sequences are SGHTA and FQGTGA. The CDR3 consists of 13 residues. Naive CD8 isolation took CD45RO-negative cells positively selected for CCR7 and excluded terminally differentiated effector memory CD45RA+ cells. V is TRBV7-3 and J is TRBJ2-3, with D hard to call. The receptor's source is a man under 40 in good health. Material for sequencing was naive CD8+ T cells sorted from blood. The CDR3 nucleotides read TGTGCCAGCAGCTTTGGGGGCACAGATACGCAGTATTTT. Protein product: CASSFGGTDTQYF.